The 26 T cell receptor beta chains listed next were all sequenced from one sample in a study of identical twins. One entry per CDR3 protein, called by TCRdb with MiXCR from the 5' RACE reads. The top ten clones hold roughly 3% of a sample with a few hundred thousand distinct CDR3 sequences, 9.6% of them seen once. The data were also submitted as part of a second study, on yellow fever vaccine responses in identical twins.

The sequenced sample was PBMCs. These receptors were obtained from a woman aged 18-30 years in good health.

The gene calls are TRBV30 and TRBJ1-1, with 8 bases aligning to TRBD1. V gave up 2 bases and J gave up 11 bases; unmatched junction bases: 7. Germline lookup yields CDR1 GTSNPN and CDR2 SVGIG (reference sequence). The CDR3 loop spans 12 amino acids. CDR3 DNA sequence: TGTGCCTGGAGTACCAGGACAGGGCCGGCTTTCTTT. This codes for CAWSTRTGPAFF.

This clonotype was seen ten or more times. Here the CDR3 DNA reads TGCGCCAGCAGCCAAGAGGTGACAGGGGCCTACAATGAGCAGTTCTTC. Its translation is CASSQEVTGAYNEQFF. The genes are TRBV4-3 and TRBJ2-1; 8 nucleotides match TRBD1. This CDR3 has 16 amino acids. With V trimmed by 0 bases and J by 2 bases, 3 bases remained unmatched. The germline V gene encodes CDR1 LGHNA and CDR2 YSLEER.

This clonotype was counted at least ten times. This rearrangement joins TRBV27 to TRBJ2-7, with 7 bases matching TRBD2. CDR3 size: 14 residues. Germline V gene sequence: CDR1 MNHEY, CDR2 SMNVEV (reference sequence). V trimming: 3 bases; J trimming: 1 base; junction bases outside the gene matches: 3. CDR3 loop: CASSFFGGSYEQYF. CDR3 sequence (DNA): TGTGCCAGCAGTTTTTTCGGGGGGTCCTACGAGCAGTACTTC.

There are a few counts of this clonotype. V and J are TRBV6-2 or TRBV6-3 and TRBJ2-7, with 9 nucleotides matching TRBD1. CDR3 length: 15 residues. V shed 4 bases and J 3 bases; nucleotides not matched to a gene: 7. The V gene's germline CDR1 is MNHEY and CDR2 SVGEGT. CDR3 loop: CASSWTGVQHYEQYF. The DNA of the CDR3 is TGTGCCAGCAGTTGGACAGGGGTACAACACTACGAGCAGTACTTC.

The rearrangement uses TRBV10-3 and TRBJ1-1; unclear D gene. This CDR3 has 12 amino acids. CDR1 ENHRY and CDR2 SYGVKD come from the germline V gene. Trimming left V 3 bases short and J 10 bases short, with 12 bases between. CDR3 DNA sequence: TGTGCCATCAGTGAAAGTGGGGTTGTAGCTTTCTTT. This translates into CAISESGVVAFF.

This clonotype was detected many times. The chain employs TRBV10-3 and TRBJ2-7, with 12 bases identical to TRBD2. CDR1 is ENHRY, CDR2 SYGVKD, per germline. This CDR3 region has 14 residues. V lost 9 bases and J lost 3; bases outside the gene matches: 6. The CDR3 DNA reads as TGTGCCATTAGGACTAGCGGGAATAACTACGAGCAGTACTTC. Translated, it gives CAIRTSGNNYEQYF.

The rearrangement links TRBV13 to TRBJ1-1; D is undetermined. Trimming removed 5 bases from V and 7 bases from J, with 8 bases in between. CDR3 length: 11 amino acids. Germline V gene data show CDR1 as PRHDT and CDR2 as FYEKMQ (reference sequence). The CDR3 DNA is TGTGCCAGCAGCGGATCCGGTGAAGCTTTCTTT. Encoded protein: CASSGSGEAFF.

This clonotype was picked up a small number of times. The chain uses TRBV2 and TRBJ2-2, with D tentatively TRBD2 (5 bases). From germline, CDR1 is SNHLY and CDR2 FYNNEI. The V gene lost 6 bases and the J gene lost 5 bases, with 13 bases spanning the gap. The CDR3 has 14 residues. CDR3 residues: CASSGVGETGELFF. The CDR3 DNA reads TGTGCCAGCAGCGGGGTCGGGGAGACCGGGGAGCTGTTTTTT.

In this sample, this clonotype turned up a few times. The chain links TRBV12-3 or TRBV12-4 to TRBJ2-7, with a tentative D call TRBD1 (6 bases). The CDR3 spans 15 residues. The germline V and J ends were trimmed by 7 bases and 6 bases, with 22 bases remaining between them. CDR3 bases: TGTGCCAGCACCCCCGTATCTACAGGGTTGGGCGAGCAGTACTTC. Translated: CASTPVSTGLGEQYF.

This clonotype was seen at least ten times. CDR3 in amino acids: CASRRDGSSYNEQFF. The CDR3 nucleotides are TGCGCCAGCAGGAGGGACGGAAGCTCCTACAATGAGCAGTTCTTC. The chain is built from TRBV5-1 and TRBJ2-1; tentatively, D is TRBD1 or TRBD2 (5 bases each). CDR3 length: 15 amino acids. V lost 5 bases, J lost 0 bases, and 12 bases lay in between. Germline V gives CDR1 SGHRS, CDR2 YFSETQ.

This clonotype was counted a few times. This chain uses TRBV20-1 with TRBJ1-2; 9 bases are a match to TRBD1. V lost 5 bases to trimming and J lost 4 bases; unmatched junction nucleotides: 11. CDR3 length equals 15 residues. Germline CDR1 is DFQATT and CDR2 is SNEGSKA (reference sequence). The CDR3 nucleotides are TGCAGTGCTGCTAACATGGGACAGGGCGTCTATGGCTACACCTTC. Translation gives CSAANMGQGVYGYTF.

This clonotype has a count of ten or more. The CDR3 here is CSARGGSGANVLTF. In DNA, the CDR3 is TGCAGTGCCAGGGGGGGCTCTGGGGCCAACGTCCTGACTTTC. The V and J genes are TRBV20-1 and TRBJ2-6; tentatively, D is TRBD1 or TRBD2 (7 bases each). The germline V gene has CDR1 DFQATT and CDR2 SNEGSKA (reference sequence). CDR3 length equals 14 residues. Trimming pared 6 bases from V and 0 bases from J, leaving 9 bases between.

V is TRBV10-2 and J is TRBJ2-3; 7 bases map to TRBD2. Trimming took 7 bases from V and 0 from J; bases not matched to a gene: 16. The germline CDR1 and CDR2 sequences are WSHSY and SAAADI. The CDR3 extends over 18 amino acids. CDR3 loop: CASTHPGGTTFSTDTQYF. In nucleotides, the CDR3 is TGCGCCAGCACCCATCCGGGCGGGACTACCTTTAGCACAGATACGCAGTATTTT.

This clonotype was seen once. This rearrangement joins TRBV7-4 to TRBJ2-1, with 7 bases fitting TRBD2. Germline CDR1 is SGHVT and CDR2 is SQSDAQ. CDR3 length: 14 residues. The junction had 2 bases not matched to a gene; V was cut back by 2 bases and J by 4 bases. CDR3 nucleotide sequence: TGTGCCAGCAGCTTAAAACTAGCGTACAATGAGCAGTTCTTC. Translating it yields CASSLKLAYNEQFF.

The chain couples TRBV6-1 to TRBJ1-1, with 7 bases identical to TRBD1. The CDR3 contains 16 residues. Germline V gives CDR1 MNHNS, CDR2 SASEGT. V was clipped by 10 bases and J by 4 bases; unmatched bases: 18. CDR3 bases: TGTGCCACCTTACAAGGACAGGCCCAGTATGGCACTGAAGCTTTCTTT. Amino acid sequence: CATLQGQAQYGTEAFF.

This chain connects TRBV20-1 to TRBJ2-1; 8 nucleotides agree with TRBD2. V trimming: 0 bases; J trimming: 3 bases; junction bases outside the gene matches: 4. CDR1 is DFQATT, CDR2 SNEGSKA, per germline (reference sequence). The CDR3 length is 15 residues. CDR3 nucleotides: TGCAGTGCTAGAGATCAGCGGGGGAGCTACAATGAGCAGTTCTTC. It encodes CSARDQRGSYNEQFF.

CDR3 amino acids: CASSFGGSGANVLTF. The CDR3 DNA reads TGTGCCAGCAGCTTTGGGGGCTCTGGGGCCAACGTCCTGACTTTC. This chain joins TRBV7-9 and TRBJ2-6; D tentatively fits TRBD1 or TRBD2 (5 bases each). The CDR3 loop spans 15 amino acids. V was shortened by 3 bases and J by 0 bases, with 6 bases between the two germline ends. Germline loops: CDR1 SEHNR, CDR2 FQNEAQ (reference sequence).

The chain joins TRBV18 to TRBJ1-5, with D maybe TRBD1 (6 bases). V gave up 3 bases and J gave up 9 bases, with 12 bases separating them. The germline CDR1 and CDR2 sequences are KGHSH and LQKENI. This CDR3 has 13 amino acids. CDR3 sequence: CASSPKGDPPQHF. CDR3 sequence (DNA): TGTGCCAGCTCACCGAAGGGGGACCCGCCCCAGCATTTT. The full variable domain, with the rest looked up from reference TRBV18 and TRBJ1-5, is NAGVMQNPRHLVRRRGQEARLRCSPMKGHSHVYWYRQLPEEGLKFMVYLQKENIIDESGMPKERFSAEFPKEGPSILRIQQVVRGDSAAYFCASSPKGDPPQHFGDGTRLSIL.

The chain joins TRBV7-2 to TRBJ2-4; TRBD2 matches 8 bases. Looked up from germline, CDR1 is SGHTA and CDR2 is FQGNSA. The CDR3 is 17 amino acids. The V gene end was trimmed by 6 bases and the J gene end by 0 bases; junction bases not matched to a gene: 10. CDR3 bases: TGTGCCAGCAGACCGGACACTAGCGGATTAGCCAAAAACATTCAGTACTTC. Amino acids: CASRPDTSGLAKNIQYF.

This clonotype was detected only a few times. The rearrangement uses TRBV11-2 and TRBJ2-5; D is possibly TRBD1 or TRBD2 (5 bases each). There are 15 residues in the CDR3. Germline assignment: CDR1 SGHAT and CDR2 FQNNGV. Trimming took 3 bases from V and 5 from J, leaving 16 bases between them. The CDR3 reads CASSFSGRPLETQYF. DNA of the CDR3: TGTGCCAGCAGCTTCTCGGGACGGCCGTTGGAGACCCAGTACTTC. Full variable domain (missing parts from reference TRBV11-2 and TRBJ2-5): EAGVAQSPRYKIIEKRQSVAFWCNPISGHATLYWYQQILGQGPKLLIQFQNNGVVDDSQLPKDRFSAERLKGVDSTLKIQPAKLEDSAVYLCASSFSGRPLETQYFGPGTRLLVL.

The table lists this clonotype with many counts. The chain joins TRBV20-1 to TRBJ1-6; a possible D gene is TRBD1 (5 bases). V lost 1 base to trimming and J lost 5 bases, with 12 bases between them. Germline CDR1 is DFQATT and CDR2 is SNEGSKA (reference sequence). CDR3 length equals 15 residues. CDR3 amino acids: CSARVPGRDNSPLHF. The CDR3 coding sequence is TGCAGTGCTAGAGTTCCAGGGAGAGATAATTCACCCCTCCACTTT.

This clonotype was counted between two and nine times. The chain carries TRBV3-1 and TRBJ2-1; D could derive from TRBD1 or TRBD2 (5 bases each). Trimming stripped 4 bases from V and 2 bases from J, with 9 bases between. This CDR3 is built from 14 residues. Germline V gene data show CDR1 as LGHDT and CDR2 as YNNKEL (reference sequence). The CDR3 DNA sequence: TGTGCCAGCAGCCGGGACCTCGCCTACAATGAGCAGTTCTTC. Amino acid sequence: CASSRDLAYNEQFF.

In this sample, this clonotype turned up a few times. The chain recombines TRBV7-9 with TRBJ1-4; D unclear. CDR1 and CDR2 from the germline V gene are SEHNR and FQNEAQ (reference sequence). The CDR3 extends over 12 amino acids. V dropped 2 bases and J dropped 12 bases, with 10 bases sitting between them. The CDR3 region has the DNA TGTGCCAGCAGCTTATGGGAGGGAGAACTGTTTTTT. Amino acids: CASSLWEGELFF.

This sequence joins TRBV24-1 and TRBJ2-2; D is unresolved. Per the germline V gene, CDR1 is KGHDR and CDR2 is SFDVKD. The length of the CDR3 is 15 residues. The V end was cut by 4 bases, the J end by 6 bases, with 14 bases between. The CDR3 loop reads CATSESGPTAGELFF. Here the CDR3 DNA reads TGTGCCACCAGTGAATCCGGACCGACCGCCGGGGAGCTGTTTTTT.

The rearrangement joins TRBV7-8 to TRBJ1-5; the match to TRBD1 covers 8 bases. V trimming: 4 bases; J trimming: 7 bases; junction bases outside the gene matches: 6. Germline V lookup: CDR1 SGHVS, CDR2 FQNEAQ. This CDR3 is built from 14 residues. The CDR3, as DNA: TGTGCCAGCAGCTCGACAGGGGTAGGCCAGCCCCAGCATTTT. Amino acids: CASSSTGVGQPQHF.

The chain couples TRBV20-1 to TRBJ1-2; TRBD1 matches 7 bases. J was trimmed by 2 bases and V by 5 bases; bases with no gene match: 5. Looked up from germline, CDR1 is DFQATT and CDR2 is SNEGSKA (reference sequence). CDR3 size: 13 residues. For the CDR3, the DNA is TGCAGTGCTCTTCCGGGACAGAACTATGGCTACACCTTC. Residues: CSALPGQNYGYTF.